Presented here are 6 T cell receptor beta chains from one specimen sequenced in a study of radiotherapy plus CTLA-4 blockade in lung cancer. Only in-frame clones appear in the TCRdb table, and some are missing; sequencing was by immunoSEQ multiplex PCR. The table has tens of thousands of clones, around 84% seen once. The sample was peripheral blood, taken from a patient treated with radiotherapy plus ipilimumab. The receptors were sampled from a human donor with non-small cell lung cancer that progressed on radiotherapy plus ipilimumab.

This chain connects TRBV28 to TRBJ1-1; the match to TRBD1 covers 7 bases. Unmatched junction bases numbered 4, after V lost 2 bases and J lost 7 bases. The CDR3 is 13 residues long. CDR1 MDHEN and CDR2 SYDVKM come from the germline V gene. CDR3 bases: TGTGCCAGCAGTTTACAGGGGGGCAATGAAGCTTTCTTT. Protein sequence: CASSLQGGNEAFF.

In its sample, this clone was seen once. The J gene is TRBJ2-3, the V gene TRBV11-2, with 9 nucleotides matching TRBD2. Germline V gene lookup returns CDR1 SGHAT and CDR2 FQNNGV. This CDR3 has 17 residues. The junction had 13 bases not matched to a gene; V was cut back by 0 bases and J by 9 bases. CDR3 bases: TGTGCCAGCAGCTTAGAGGCCGGGACTAGCAAAAGGTGGACGCAGTATTTT. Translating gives CASSLEAGTSKRWTQYF.

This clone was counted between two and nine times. CDR3 in amino acids: CARYRNSSGNTIYF. The CDR3 DNA sequence: TGTGCCAGGTACAGGAATTCCTCTGGAAACACCATATATTTT. The chain recombines TRBV11-3 with TRBJ1-3; tentative D call: TRBD1 (5 bases). With 9 bases removed from V and 0 bases from J, the gap between germline ends came to 12 bases. Germline assignment: CDR1 SGHNT and CDR2 YENEEA. There are 14 residues in the CDR3.

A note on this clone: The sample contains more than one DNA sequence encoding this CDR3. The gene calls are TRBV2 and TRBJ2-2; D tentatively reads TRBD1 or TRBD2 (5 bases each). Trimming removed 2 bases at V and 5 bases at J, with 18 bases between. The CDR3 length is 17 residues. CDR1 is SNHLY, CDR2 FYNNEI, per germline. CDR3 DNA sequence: TGTGCCAGCAGTGAAAGGGGTCGGGGCTCGGGGACCGGGGAGCTGTTTTTT. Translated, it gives CASSERGRGSGTGELFF.

CDR3 DNA: TGTGCCAGCAGCTCGACTAGCGGGCACAATGAGCAGTTCTTC. Protein: CASSSTSGHNEQFF. The chain links TRBV11-1 to TRBJ2-1, with 10 bases identical to TRBD2. The germline V gene has CDR1 SGHAT and CDR2 FQDESV (reference sequence). CDR3 length: 14 residues. V shed 4 bases, J shed 5 bases, and the junction held 2 bases outside the gene matches. The whole variable domain, remainder taken from reference TRBV11-1 and TRBJ2-1, is EAEVAQSPRYKITEKSQAVAFWCDPISGHATLYWYRQILGQGPELLVQFQDESVVDDSQLPKDRFSAERLKGVDSTLKIQPAELGDSAMYLCASSSTSGHNEQFFGPGTRLTVL.

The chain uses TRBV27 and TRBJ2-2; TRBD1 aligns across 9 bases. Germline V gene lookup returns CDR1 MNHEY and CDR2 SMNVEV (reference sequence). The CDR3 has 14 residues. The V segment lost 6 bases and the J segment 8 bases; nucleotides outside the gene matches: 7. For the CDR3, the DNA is TGTGCCAGCAGCCCGGGACAGGGTGTTGGGGAGCTGTTTTTT. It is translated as CASSPGQGVGELFF.